The clone carrying this T cell receptor beta chain was seen ten or more times. Its antigen is still unknown. From the PCR reads, TCRdb called clonotypes with MiXCR, one entry per CDR3 protein. The table records around 320,000 distinct CDR3 sequences, roughly a quarter of them present only once. The data were obtained in a study of molecular identifiers for immune sequencing clone quantification. The CDR3 contains 13 residues. Germline CDR1 reads SGHDT; CDR2 reads YYEEEE. Deletions cut 4 bases from V and 6 bases from J, with 11 bases between. Study-wide findings and caveats: Highly expanded clone sizes could be underestimated by identical TCR molecules sharing a barcode.

This sequence originates from a human donor in good health. Some libraries in this study had Jurkat cell RNA spiked in. Sequencing used naive CD8+ T cells from blood, with Jurkat cell RNA spiked in. Subset given: FACS-sorted CD8+CD4-CCR7+CD45RA+ naive T cells. The genes are TRBV5-6 and TRBJ1-5; no clear D. In nucleotides, the CDR3 is TGTGCCAGCAGCCAATTGGGAGGTCAGCCCCAGCATTTT. This translates into CASSQLGGQPQHF.